This passage covers 24 T cell receptor beta chains from one sample sequenced in a study of T cells in Graves' hyperthyroidism and ophthalmopathy. Amplified TCR beta CDR3 regions came from RNA transcripts. During a first-round RT-PCR of the TCR CDR3, the HTBI primer set was used. TCRdb passed the multiplex PCR reads through MiXCR, listing each CDR3 protein once. This table holds more than 450,000 distinct CDR3 sequences, 15% to 20% found once. The sequencing input was blood. These receptors all come from a man in his forties with Graves' ophthalmopathy.

This clonotype has a count of ten or more. The junction departs from the called germline gene at one end, perhaps through a read error. This chain joins TRBV5-1 and TRBJ2-7, with 8 bases identical to TRBD1. The CDR3 contains 15 residues. CDR1 is SGHRS, CDR2 YFSETQ, per germline. The CDR3 here is CASSLGQGASYEQYF. CDR3 nucleotides: TGTGCCAGCAGTTTAGGTCAGGGGGCATCCTACGAGCAGTACTTC.

Ten or more counts support this clonotype. The chain links TRBV11-2 to TRBJ2-7; D is uncertain. Germline lookup yields CDR1 SGHAT and CDR2 FQNNGV. This CDR3 has 11 residues. V lost 6 bases, J lost 3 bases, and 6 bases lay in between. CDR3 nucleotide sequence: TGTGCCAGCAGGTTCAGCTACGAGCAGTACTTC. It is translated as CASRFSYEQYF.

This clonotype was observed at least ten times. The chain carries TRBV6-1 and TRBJ2-5; weak D call: TRBD2 (6 bases). V was cut by 4 bases and J by 5 bases, with 20 bases left in between. Per the germline V gene, CDR1 is MNHNS and CDR2 is SASEGT. The CDR3 spans 16 residues. In DNA, the CDR3 is TGTGCCAGCAGTGCTGGAGGGGCAGTGTACATGGAGACCCAGTACTTC. It specifies CASSAGGAVYMETQYF.

The table lists this clonotype with a few counts. The chain links TRBV2 to TRBJ2-1; D may be TRBD1 (5 bases). Germline CDR1 and CDR2: SNHLY and FYNNEI. CDR3 length: 14 amino acids. Trimming shortened V by 6 bases and J by 15 bases, and 24 bases separated the two germline ends. This chain's CDR3 is CASRGQGSSLLLFF. CDR3 sequence (DNA): TGTGCCAGCAGGGGCCAGGGCTCTTCTCTGTTGCTGTTCTTC.

This clonotype was observed a few times. The gene calls are TRBV19 and TRBJ1-2, with unresolved D. With 5 bases removed from V and 9 bases from J, the gap between germline ends came to 19 bases. CDR1 LNHDA and CDR2 SQIVND come from the germline V gene (reference sequence). The CDR3 runs 14 residues. CDR3 bases: TGTGCCAGTAGTCCTCCGGGAAATGAGAAGAGCTACACCTTC. Its translation: CASSPPGNEKSYTF.

This clonotype was counted at least ten times. The chain couples TRBV2 to TRBJ2-7, with TRBD1 matching 9 bases. V shed 1 base, J shed 4 bases, and the junction held 5 bases outside the gene matches. The CDR3 is 15 residues long. Germline CDR1 and CDR2: SNHLY and FYNNEI. The CDR3 loop is CASSEVGTGLYEQYF. The CDR3 bases are TGTGCCAGCAGTGAAGTCGGGACAGGGCTTTACGAGCAGTACTTC.

This chain connects TRBV6-1 to TRBJ1-5; D is uncertain. This CDR3 has 17 amino acids. Germline loops: CDR1 MNHNS, CDR2 SASEGT. Trimming stripped 1 base from V and 0 bases from J, with 13 bases between. The CDR3, as DNA: TGTGCCAGCAGTGAAGGCGACCGACCTTATAGCAATCAGCCCCAGCATTTT. This encodes CASSEGDRPYSNQPQHF.

There are many counts of this clonotype. The chain recombines TRBV7-2 with TRBJ2-1; 14 bases fit TRBD2. CDR3 length: 15 amino acids. V trimming: 5 bases; J trimming: 7 bases; junction bases outside the gene matches: 4. Germline-derived CDR1 and CDR2 are SGHTA and FQGNSA. The CDR3: CASSMGLAGANEQFF. The DNA for the CDR3 is TGTGCCAGCAGCATGGGACTAGCGGGAGCTAATGAGCAGTTCTTC. The variable domain in full, completed from reference TRBV7-2 and TRBJ2-1, reads GAGVSQSPSNKVTEKGKDVELRCDPISGHTALYWYRQSLGQGLEFLIYFQGNSAPDKSGLPSDRFSAERTGGSVSTLTIQRTQQEDSAVYLCASSMGLAGANEQFFGPGTRLTVL.

The chain links TRBV27 to TRBJ2-5; the D is unclear. CDR3 size: 16 residues. CDR1 is MNHEY and CDR2 is SMNVEV in the germline V gene (reference sequence). With 5 bases removed from V and 2 bases from J, the gap between germline ends came to 18 bases. The chain's CDR3 is CASSPDPFPPQETQYF. In nucleotides, the CDR3 is TGTGCCAGCAGTCCAGATCCGTTTCCCCCTCAAGAGACCCAGTACTTC.

On this clonotype: Germline and junction disagree at one end, which may indicate a read error. The rearrangement uses TRBV11-2 and TRBJ2-5, with TRBD2 matching 16 bases. CDR3 length equals 20 residues. The germline CDR1 and CDR2 sequences are SGHAT and FQNNGV. CDR3 coding DNA: TGCGCCAGCAGCCAAGCCCTCCCCGGGACTAGCGGGGGGGCCGACGAGACCCAGTACTTC. Translating gives CASSQALPGTSGGADETQYF.

This chain connects TRBV9 to TRBJ2-3, with D perhaps TRBD1 (5 bases). The germline gives CDR1 SGDLS, CDR2 YYNGEE. V lost 4 bases, J lost 2 bases, and 17 bases lay in between. The CDR3 loop spans 16 amino acids. DNA for the CDR3: TGTGCCAGCAGCCCCTCCCAGGGAAAACCCACAGATACGCAGTATTTT. Translating it yields CASSPSQGKPTDTQYF.

The sample holds many counts of this clonotype. The chain links TRBV30 to TRBJ2-2, with 8 bases fitting TRBD1. This CDR3 region has 15 residues. V shed 0 bases, J shed 5 bases, and the junction held 5 bases outside the gene matches. Germline-derived CDR1 and CDR2 are GTSNPN and SVGIG (reference sequence). The DNA for the CDR3 is TGTGCCTGGAGTGTACTACAGGGGGGAACCGGGGAGCTGTTTTTT. Translated: CAWSVLQGGTGELFF. Variable domain in full (rest from reference TRBV30 and TRBJ2-2): SQTIHQWPATLVQPVGSPLSLECTVEGTSNPNLYWYRQAAGRGLQLLFYSVGIGQISSEVPQNLSASRPQDRQFILSSKKLLLSDSGFYLCAWSVLQGGTGELFFGEGSRLTVL.

Ten or more counts support this clonotype. The V call is TRBV14, the J call TRBJ2-5; D uncertain. Trimming left V 0 bases short and J 5 bases short, with 13 bases between. From germline, CDR1 is SGHDN and CDR2 FVKESK. This CDR3 is built from 15 residues. CDR3 nucleotide sequence: TGTGCCAGCAGCCAAGATAGAAACTTTTTGGAGACCCAGTACTTC. Translating gives CASSQDRNFLETQYF. Filled out from reference TRBV14 and TRBJ2-5, the complete variable domain reads EAGVTQFPSHSVIEKGQTVTLRCDPISGHDNLYWYRRVMGKEIKFLLHFVKESKQDESGMPNNRFLAERTGGTYSTLKVQPAELEDSGVYFCASSQDRNFLETQYFGPGTRLLVL.

This clonotype has only a few counts. This sequence joins TRBV12-3 or TRBV12-4 and TRBJ1-4, with D uncertain. The CDR3 runs 14 residues. V lost 4 bases to trimming and J lost 7 bases, with 13 bases between them. CDR3 sequence: CASSSRRGGEKLFF. The CDR3 bases are TGTGCCAGCAGTTCCCGGCGCGGTGGTGAAAAACTGTTTTTT.

This clonotype occurred many times. The chain recombines TRBV7-9 with TRBJ2-5, with a tentative D call TRBD2 (6 bases). Germline V gives CDR1 SEHNR, CDR2 FQNEAQ (reference sequence). This CDR3 has 15 amino acids. Trimming stripped 1 base from V and 2 bases from J, with 11 bases between. The CDR3 nucleotides read TGTGCCAGCAGCTTAGTACCTAGCGCACAAGAGACCCAGTACTTC. Its protein is CASSLVPSAQETQYF.

The chain carries TRBV7-8 and TRBJ2-1; no clear D gene. V shed 1 base and J shed 1 base, with 8 bases lying between them. Germline CDR1 reads SGHVS; CDR2 reads FQNEAQ. There are 15 residues in the CDR3. The CDR3 region has the DNA TGTGCCAGCAGCTTAGGGGCCCAATCCTACAATGAGCAGTTCTTC. Amino acids: CASSLGAQSYNEQFF.

V gene TRBV6-2 or TRBV6-3 combines with J gene TRBJ1-2, with a possible D match to TRBD1 (5 bases). The germline gives CDR1 MNHEY, CDR2 SVGEGT. This CDR3 is 16 amino acids long. The V and J ends lost 6 bases and 8 bases respectively, with 25 bases between them. CDR3 in amino acids: CASRTGTSVGFVGYTF. CDR3 bases: TGTGCCAGCAGAACCGGGACCTCCGTCGGATTCGTCGGCTACACCTTC.

This clonotype showed up just a few times. The genes are TRBV9 and TRBJ2-5; D perhaps matches TRBD2 (6 bases). This CDR3 spans 16 amino acids. The ends were cut back, 4 bases at V and 5 bases at J, with 21 bases in the middle. Germline CDR1 SGDLS, CDR2 YYNGEE. The DNA for the CDR3 is TGTGCCAGCAGCCTAGCGACTGGGACGCCGGGGGAGACCCAGTACTTC. Translating it yields CASSLATGTPGETQYF.

The chain is built from TRBV28 and TRBJ2-2, with 8 bases identical to TRBD2. Germline CDR1 and CDR2: MDHEN and SYDVKM. J gave up 7 bases and V 5 bases, and 6 bases lay outside the gene matches. CDR3 length: 14 amino acids. The CDR3 loop reads CASSQTSVGGELFF. The CDR3 DNA sequence: TGTGCCAGCAGTCAGACTAGCGTGGGCGGGGAGCTGTTTTTT.

The sample holds a few counts of this clonotype. This rearrangement joins TRBV19 to TRBJ1-1; 8 nucleotides line up with TRBD1. Germline V CDR1 and CDR2: LNHDA, SQIVND (reference sequence). The junction had 4 bases not matched to a gene; V was cut back by 6 bases and J by 4 bases. This CDR3 is built from 13 residues. The CDR3 DNA reads as TGTGCCAGTAGGACAGGGGCCTTCACTGAAGCTTTCTTT. It codes for CASRTGAFTEAFF.

This clonotype was seen many times. The chain recombines TRBV27 with TRBJ2-1; 10 bases fit TRBD2. V dropped 7 bases and J dropped 2; count of bases not matched to a gene: 2. The CDR3 is made up of 14 amino acids. Germline CDR1 reads MNHEY; CDR2 reads SMNVEV (reference sequence). CDR3 coding DNA: TGTGCCAGCACGACTAGCGGGCCCTACAATGAGCAGTTCTTC. Residues: CASTTSGPYNEQFF.

The sample holds a few counts of this clonotype. The chain couples TRBV7-8 to TRBJ1-3; D is undetermined. The CDR3 extends over 14 amino acids. CDR1 and CDR2 from the germline V gene are SGHVS and FQNEAQ. V was pared by 2 bases and J by 2 bases, with 7 bases between. The CDR3 region is CASSLFGAGNTIYF. DNA of the CDR3: TGTGCCAGCAGCTTATTTGGGGCTGGAAACACCATATATTTT. Full variable domain (missing parts from reference TRBV7-8 and TRBJ1-3): GAGVSQSPRYKVAKRGQDVALRCDPISGHVSLFWYQQALGQGPEFLTYFQNEAQLDKSGLPSDRFFAERPEGSVSTLKIQRTQQEDSAVYLCASSLFGAGNTIYFGEGSWLTVV.

This clonotype was seen at least ten times. The chain combines TRBV30 with TRBJ2-2; D is possibly TRBD1 or TRBD2 (6 bases each). This CDR3 has 16 amino acids. CDR1 GTSNPN and CDR2 SVGIG come from the germline V gene (reference sequence). V gave up 8 bases and J gave up 2 bases, with 21 bases separating them. The CDR3 bases are TGTGCCATTGGACGGGGGCTAGTTAGTAACACCGGGGAGCTGTTTTTT. It translates to CAIGRGLVSNTGELFF.

The chain couples TRBV11-1 to TRBJ2-3; D may be TRBD1 or TRBD2 (5 bases each). The CDR3 totals 15 residues. Germline CDR1 SGHAT, CDR2 FQDESV (reference sequence). V gave up 5 bases and J gave up 1 base, with 13 bases separating them. CDR3 loop: CASSGGRSGTDTQYF. DNA for the CDR3: TGTGCCAGCAGCGGGGGACGGTCAGGCACAGATACGCAGTATTTT.